The 12 T cell receptor beta chains below all came from one sample that was sequenced in a study of T cell responses to AZD1222 COVID-19 vaccine. Clones were sequenced by immunoSEQ multiplex PCR, and TCRdb holds only the in-frame ones, with some missing. This sample has about 150,000 clones; 88% occur once, and the top ten carry 3% to 3.5%. Sequences were derived from peripheral blood, sampled on day 0 of AZD1222 vaccination. The receptors here all came from an adult in good health.

This clone has just one count. This chain joins TRBV27 and TRBJ2-4, with 7 nucleotides matching TRBD1. The CDR3 loop spans 19 amino acids. The germline V gene encodes CDR1 MNHEY and CDR2 SMNVEV (reference sequence). Trimming at V came to 5 bases and at J to 0 bases, leaving 16 bases not matched to a gene. The CDR3: CASSPTPVGDSIAKNIQYF. DNA of the CDR3: TGTGCCAGCAGTCCAACCCCGGTGGGGGACAGCATAGCCAAAAACATTCAGTACTTC.

This chain uses TRBV28 with TRBJ2-2; D assignment may be TRBD1 or TRBD2 (5 bases each). V lost 8 bases to trimming and J lost 4 bases, with 20 bases between them. The V gene's germline CDR1 is MDHEN and CDR2 SYDVKM. CDR3 length: 16 amino acids. The DNA for the CDR3 is TGTGCCAGCCAAACTCCGGGACGACCGCCCACCGGGGAGCTGTTTTTT. Translating it yields CASQTPGRPPTGELFF.

There are a few counts of this clone. The rearrangement uses TRBV19 and TRBJ1-5, with 10 nucleotides matching TRBD1. Germline CDR1 and CDR2: LNHDA and SQIVND (reference sequence). CDR3 length equals 18 residues. V trimming: 6 bases; J trimming: 2 bases; junction bases outside the gene matches: 13. As DNA, the CDR3 is TGTGCCAGTAGCCCGGGACAGGGGTTTCGCACGCGCAATCAGCCCCAGCATTTT. Amino acid sequence: CASSPGQGFRTRNQPQHF.

This clone occurred once. V is TRBV14 and J is TRBJ1-3; D remains unclear. V lost 1 base to trimming and J lost 4 bases, with 2 bases between them. Germline CDR1 and CDR2: SGHDN and FVKESK. This CDR3 region has 12 residues. As DNA, the CDR3 is TGTGCCAGCAGCCAAGTGGGAAACACCATATATTTT. Translating it yields CASSQVGNTIYF.

This chain connects TRBV6-5 to TRBJ1-1; a weak D match, TRBD1 (5 bases). V was shortened by 6 bases and J by 1 base, with 15 bases between the two germline ends. Germline CDR1 MNHEY, CDR2 SVGAGI. The CDR3 loop spans 15 amino acids. CDR3 sequence reads: CASRSPREGNTEAFF. CDR3 bases: TGTGCCAGCAGGTCTCCCAGGGAGGGGAACACTGAAGCTTTCTTT.

The chain links TRBV6-5 to TRBJ2-7, with 7 nucleotides matching TRBD1. Per the germline V gene, CDR1 is MNHEY and CDR2 is SVGAGI. With V trimmed by 7 bases and J by 1 base, 10 bases remained unmatched. The CDR3 has 15 amino acids. The CDR3 DNA reads TGTGCCAGCAAAACTACAGGGGACCGTTCCTACGAGCAGTACTTC. It translates to CASKTTGDRSYEQYF.

To note about this clone: Germline is not matched at one junction end, which may reflect a read error. This rearrangement joins TRBV7-7 to TRBJ2-7, with D perhaps matching TRBD1 (5 bases). The CDR3 runs to 16 residues. Germline assignment: CDR1 SSHAT and CDR2 FNYEAQ (reference sequence). CDR3 coding DNA: TGTGCTAGCACCCTGGAATCGACAGTCAGCTCCTACGAGCAGTACTTC. This sequence encodes CASTLESTVSSYEQYF.

The gene calls are TRBV19 and TRBJ1-4; perhaps TRBD1 as D (5 bases). Trimming stripped 6 bases from V and 12 bases from J, with 14 bases between. Germline loops: CDR1 LNHDA, CDR2 SQIVND (reference sequence). This CDR3 is built from 12 residues. The CDR3 loop is CASRFPEGELFF. The CDR3 DNA reads as TGTGCCAGTAGATTCCCGGAAGGGGAACTGTTTTTT.

The CDR3 sequence is CASSIKDGTGELFF. As DNA, the CDR3 is TGTGCCAGCAGCATCAAGGACGGGACCGGGGAGCTGTTTTTT. The rearrangement links TRBV9 to TRBJ2-2; D not resolved. CDR3 length equals 14 residues. Trimming shortened V by 4 bases and J by 5 bases, and 12 bases separated the two germline ends. Germline CDR1 and CDR2: SGDLS and YYNGEE.

V usage is TRBV5-1 and J usage is TRBJ1-6; 8 nucleotides align to TRBD1. The germline V gene encodes CDR1 SGHRS and CDR2 YFSETQ. Trimming took 4 bases from V and 7 from J; bases not matched to a gene: 7. This CDR3 region has 15 residues. The CDR3 DNA reads as TGCGCCAGCAGCGAAGGACAGGGTGCAAATTCACCCCTCCACTTT. Translated, it gives CASSEGQGANSPLHF.

The chain links TRBV4-1 to TRBJ2-7, with 10 bases identical to TRBD1. Germline V gene sequence: CDR1 MGHRA, CDR2 YSYEKL. This CDR3 is built from 15 residues. Trimming took 4 bases from V and 6 from J; bases not matched to a gene: 9. Written as DNA, the CDR3 is TGCGCCAGCAGCCGAGAGACAGGGGGCATGGTCGAGCAGTACTTC. Protein product: CASSRETGGMVEQYF.

This chain connects TRBV27 to TRBJ2-7; D is ambiguous. The germline V gene encodes CDR1 MNHEY and CDR2 SMNVEV (reference sequence). V was shortened by 0 bases and J by 2 bases, with 11 bases between the two germline ends. The CDR3 extends over 15 amino acids. CDR3 in DNA: TGTGCCAGCAGTTTATCGATTGGGTCTACCTACGAGCAGTACTTC. This translates into CASSLSIGSTYEQYF.